Listed below are T cell receptor beta chains from one sample, sequenced in a study of CD8 T cells in ankylosing spondylitis. From the 5' RACE reads, TCRdb called clonotypes with MiXCR, one entry per CDR3 protein. The table includes 300,000 to 400,000 distinct CDR3 sequences, roughly 14% detected once. The sample consisted of blood, either unsorted or a sorted T cell fraction (not recorded which). Receptor source: a male donor with ankylosing spondylitis or in good health (not recorded which). The CDR3 runs from the conserved cysteine through the conserved F or W. The order of the fields is J gene, D gene, V gene, clone size, CDR3 protein, CDR3 DNA. The D gene is left open where the match is weak. Only part of the rows carry a size: once, few, many, or a class if the clone is expanded.

TRBJ2-7 - TRBV2 - CASSPDFYEQYF TGTGCCAGCAGTCCAGACTTCTACGAGCAGTACTTC
TRBJ2-1 TRBD2 TRBV20-1 few CSASKGGSHNEQFF TGCAGTGCTAGCAAGGGCGGGAGCCACAATGAGCAGTTCTTC
TRBJ2-5 - TRBV11-2 few CASSWTMGSQETQYF TGTGCCAGCAGCTGGACCATGGGGTCCCAAGAGACCCAGTACTTC
TRBJ2-5 TRBD1 TRBV4-1 - CASSLTGVQETQYF TGCGCCAGCAGCCTAACAGGGGTACAAGAGACCCAGTACTTC
TRBJ2-2 TRBD2 TRBV7-6 - CASSPRTSGGANTGELFF TGTGCCAGCAGCCCGCGGACTAGCGGGGGGGCGAACACCGGGGAGCTGTTTTTT
TRBJ1-1 - TRBV5-1 - CASSLPSLNTEAFF TGCGCCAGCAGCTTGCCCAGCTTGAACACTGAAGCTTTCTTT
TRBJ2-1 TRBD2 TRBV11-1 few CASRGGSYEQFF TGTGCCAGCAGAGGCGGGAGCTATGAGCAGTTCTTC
TRBJ1-3 - TRBV12-3/TRBV12-4 few CASRQPGHSSGNTIYF TGTGCCAGCAGACAACCGGGACACTCCTCTGGAAACACCATATATTTT
TRBJ1-2 - TRBV29-1 few CSVEGLQGIYGYTF TGCAGCGTTGAAGGCTTACAGGGCATTTATGGCTACACCTTC
TRBJ2-3 TRBD2 TRBV7-2 few CASSLKRGATDTQYF TGTGCCAGCAGCTTAAAGCGGGGGGCCACAGATACGCAGTATTTT
TRBJ2-3 - TRBV20-1 few CSARGNGADTQYF TGCAGTGCTAGAGGGAATGGGGCAGATACGCAGTATTTT
TRBJ1-5 - TRBV10-3 - CAISRDSNQPQHF TGTGCCATCAGCCGGGACAGCAATCAGCCCCAGCATTTT
TRBJ1-5 - TRBV20-1 few CSARRGGNQPQHF TGCAGTGCTCGTCGTGGGGGGAATCAGCCCCAGCATTTT
TRBJ2-3 - TRBV7-8 - CASSLGGGASTDTQYF TGTGCCAGCAGCTTAGGTGGGGGGGCGAGCACAGATACGCAGTATTTT
TRBJ1-6 TRBD1 TRBV5-1 few CASSNRTGGGSPLHF TGCGCCAGCAGCAATAGGACAGGGGGCGGTTCACCCCTCCACTTT
TRBJ2-2 TRBD2 TRBV20-1 few CSARGLAANTGELFF TGCAGTGCCCGTGGACTAGCGGCGAACACCGGGGAGCTGTTTTTT
TRBJ2-3 TRBD1 TRBV5-1 - CASARGQPTTDTQYF TGCGCCAGCGCCAGGGGACAGCCAACCACAGATACGCAGTATTTT
TRBJ1-3 - TRBV20-1 few CSAAESGVSISGNTIYF TGCAGTGCGGCCGAATCAGGGGTTTCGATCTCTGGAAACACCATATATTTT
TRBJ1-1 - TRBV9 few CASSALAGMNTEAFF TGTGCCAGCAGCGCACTAGCGGGGATGAACACTGAAGCTTTCTTT
TRBJ2-4 - TRBV20-1 few CSAGFRGAKNIQYF TGCAGTGCTGGATTCAGGGGAGCCAAAAACATTCAGTACTTC
TRBJ2-1 TRBD1 TRBV30 few CAWARDRISEQFF TGTGCCTGGGCCCGGGACAGGATTTCTGAGCAGTTCTTC
TRBJ2-7 - TRBV27 few CASCPEINSYEQYF TGTGCCAGCTGCCCCGAGATTAACTCCTACGAGCAGTACTTC
TRBJ2-2 TRBD2 TRBV29-1 few CSVYTSGRNTGELFF TGCAGCGTATACACTAGCGGGAGGAACACCGGGGAGCTGTTTTTT
TRBJ2-7 - TRBV7-6 few CASSLGQPSSYEQYF TGTGCCAGCAGCTTAGGACAGCCAAGTTCCTACGAGCAGTACTTC
TRBJ2-5 - TRBV4-1 few CASSQVFGSPGETQYF TGCGCCAGCAGCCAAGTGTTCGGGTCCCCCGGGGAGACCCAGTACTTC
TRBJ2-4 - TRBV12-5 few CASGLGTAIGGIQYF TGTGCTAGTGGTTTGGGCACCGCAATAGGGGGCATTCAGTACTTC
TRBJ2-5 - TRBV20-1 - CSASPTSRETQYF TGCAGTGCTAGCCCTACTAGCCGGGAGACCCAGTACTTC
TRBJ2-4 - TRBV20-1 few CSAREQGMTKNIQYF TGCAGTGCTAGAGAACAGGGCATGACCAAAAACATTCAGTACTTC
TRBJ1-1 - TRBV5-1 many CASSLQPGTNQAFF TGCGCCAGCAGCTTGCAACCCGGGACAAATCAAGCTTTCTTT
TRBJ2-3 TRBD1 TRBV6-5 - CASSSPGTGGMNTQYF TGTGCCAGCAGTTCCCCCGGGACAGGGGGCATGAATACGCAGTATTTT
TRBJ1-5 TRBD1 TRBV19 - CASSIRQGVTQPQHF TGTGCCAGTAGTATTCGGCAGGGGGTTACTCAGCCCCAGCATTTT
TRBJ1-2 TRBD1 TRBV10-3 - CATRQGPNGYTF TGTGCCACCCGACAGGGCCCTAATGGCTACACCTTC
TRBJ1-2 - TRBV18 few CASSPPVKVGYTF TGTGCCAGCTCACCACCGGTGAAGGTTGGCTACACCTTC
TRBJ1-1 TRBD1 TRBV30 - CAWAQGAGTEAFF TGTGCCTGGGCGCAGGGGGCTGGGACTGAAGCTTTCTTT
TRBJ2-1 - TRBV24-1 - CATSDAGGANEQFF TGTGCCACCAGTGATGCTGGGGGGGCGAATGAGCAGTTCTTC
TRBJ1-1 TRBD1 TRBV5-1 few CASSFDRAGTEAFF TGCGCCAGCAGCTTCGACAGGGCGGGAACTGAAGCTTTCTTT
TRBJ2-1 TRBD1 TRBV12-3/TRBV12-4 many CASKGTGAYNEQFF TGTGCCAGCAAAGGGACAGGGGCCTACAATGAGCAGTTCTTC
TRBJ2-6 - TRBV12-3/TRBV12-4 many CASSYETFSGANVLTF TGTGCCAGCAGTTACGAGACTTTCTCTGGGGCCAACGTCCTGACTTTC
TRBJ2-1 TRBD1 TRBV3-1 few CASSHSPGQGSYNEQFF TGTGCCAGCAGCCATTCCCCGGGACAGGGGTCCTACAATGAGCAGTTCTTC
TRBJ1-3 - TRBV20-1 few CSALDVPGSGNTIYF TGCAGTGCTTTAGACGTACCTGGCTCTGGAAACACCATATATTTT
TRBJ2-1 - TRBV10-3 - CAISEFANEQFF TGTGCCATCAGTGAGTTCGCCAATGAGCAGTTCTTC
TRBJ2-6 TRBD1 TRBV7-8 - CASSGDRKTSGANVLTF TGTGCCAGCAGTGGGGACAGAAAAACCTCTGGGGCCAACGTCCTGACTTTC
TRBJ1-1 - TRBV12-5 few CASGFSEVGGEAFF TGTGCTAGTGGTTTTTCGGAGGTCGGGGGTGAAGCTTTCTTT
TRBJ1-6 TRBD1 TRBV12-3/TRBV12-4 few CASSLAQGGSSPLHF TGTGCCAGCAGTTTAGCCCAGGGGGGTAGCTCACCCCTCCACTTT
TRBJ1-1 - TRBV29-1 few CSVGGGLEAFF TGCAGCGTTGGGGGCGGCCTCGAAGCTTTCTTT
TRBJ2-7 - TRBV5-1 - CASSYRQGSAYEQYF TGCGCCAGCAGCTATCGGCAGGGAAGTGCCTACGAGCAGTACTTC
TRBJ1-1 - TRBV4-1 many CASSPHGTGANTEAFF TGCGCCAGCAGCCCCCACGGCACAGGTGCGAACACTGAAGCTTTCTTT
TRBJ1-2 TRBD1 TRBV5-4 many CASSLLQGVSGYTF TGTGCCAGCAGCTTGCTACAGGGGGTTTCTGGCTACACCTTC
TRBJ1-2 TRBD1 TRBV12-3/TRBV12-4 few CASRQTGGHGYTF TGTGCCAGCAGACAGACAGGGGGCCATGGCTACACCTTC
TRBJ2-6 - TRBV11-1 few CASSFSGTGANVLTF TGTGCCAGCAGCTTTTCAGGGACAGGGGCCAACGTCCTGACTTTC
TRBJ2-3 TRBD2 TRBV6-4 - CASSDSTGGHTDTQYF TGTGCCAGCAGTGACTCGACGGGGGGGCACACAGATACGCAGTATTTT
TRBJ1-2 TRBD1 TRBV6-5 - CASSYTSDRGGYTF TGTGCCAGCAGTTACACGTCGGACAGGGGCGGCTACACCTTC
TRBJ1-2 TRBD1 TRBV10-3 - CAISRGQGYGYTF TGTGCCATCAGCCGGGGACAGGGCTATGGCTACACCTTC
TRBJ2-3 TRBD2 TRBV4-2 - CASSQDGSGGTDTQYF TGTGCCAGCAGCCAAGATGGTAGCGGGGGGACAGATACGCAGTATTTT